One and the same sample provided the 26 T cell receptor beta chains below, sequenced in a study of tumor and adjacent non-tumor tissue in lung cancer. This sample's RNA came from whole unsorted tissue. TCRbeta libraries were built with three rounds of nested PCR, modified from ARM-PCR. TCRdb reanalysed the multiplex PCR reads using MiXCR and keeps one entry per CDR3 protein. Among some 80,000 distinct CDR3 sequences listed, roughly 72% were seen once. The sequenced sample consisted of lung tumor tissue. The receptor set was obtained from a woman aged 40-49 years with non-small cell lung cancer.

In the case of this clonotype: This may arise from a read error, as a much more abundant clone is one base away. The chain uses TRBV12-3 or TRBV12-4 and TRBJ2-1; TRBD2 matches at 9 bases. J gave up 6 bases and V 6 bases, and 15 bases lay outside the gene matches. CDR3 length: 17 amino acids. CDR3 DNA sequence: TGTGCCAGCAGGCGGGGGGGCCGTAGTTTCCTCTGCAATGAGCAGTTCTTC. Its protein product is CASRRGGRSFLCNEQFF.

On this clonotype itself: A junction end diverges from the germline sequence, so it may reflect a read error. The J gene is TRBJ1-5, the V gene TRBV11-3; maybe TRBD1 (5 bases). Germline CDR1 reads SGHNT; CDR2 reads YENEEA. The CDR3 spans 14 residues. Here the CDR3 DNA reads TGTGTCAGTAGCTTTACACAGGATGGTCAGGCCCAGCATTTT. This codes for CVSSFTQDGQAQHF.

Ten or more counts support this clonotype. The CDR3 is CASRVQGADTQYF. As DNA, the CDR3 is TGTGCCAGCAGGGTCCAGGGTGCAGATACGCAGTATTTT. V usage is TRBV28 and J usage is TRBJ2-3, with a weak D call TRBD1 (5 bases). Germline CDR1 reads MDHEN; CDR2 reads SYDVKM. Trimming removed 6 bases at V and 4 bases at J, with 11 bases between. The CDR3 is made up of 13 amino acids. Drawing the rest from reference TRBV28 and TRBJ2-3, the complete variable domain is DVKVTQSSRYLVKRTGEKVFLECVQDMDHENMFWYRQDPGLGLRLIYFSYDVKMKEKGDIPEGYSVSREKKERFSLILESASTNQTSMYLCASRVQGADTQYFGPGTRLTVL.

For this clonotype: Germline is not matched at one junction end, which may reflect a read error. This chain connects TRBV4-1 to TRBJ2-5; perhaps TRBD1 as D (5 bases). Germline lookup yields CDR1 MGHRA and CDR2 YSYEKL. The CDR3 runs to 15 residues. CDR3 amino acids: CASNQGTGSQETQYF. CDR3 DNA: TGCGCGAGCAACCAAGGTACAGGATCCCAAGAGACCCAGTACTTC.

In regard to this clonotype: An end of the junction differs from the germline gene, which may be a read error. The V call is TRBV6-1, the J call TRBJ2-6; TRBD2 is a possible D gene (6 bases). CDR3 size: 15 residues. Germline V gene data show CDR1 as MNHNS and CDR2 as SASEGT. CDR3 residues: CASRMGGSGANILTF. In DNA form, the CDR3 reads TGTGCCAGTCGGATGGGGGGTTCTGGGGCCAACATCCTGACTTTC.

In the case of this clonotype: An end of the junction does not agree with germline; a read error may underlie this. The chain couples TRBV4-1 to TRBJ2-3; the D is unclear. The CDR3 is 16 residues long. The germline V gene has CDR1 MGHRA and CDR2 YSYEKL. CDR3 in DNA: TGCGCCAGTAGCCAGGTCCTAGGGCCGCCAGAGGATACGCAGTATTTT. Residues: CASSQVLGPPEDTQYF.

About this clonotype: One base away lies a much larger clone, so this may be a sequencing read error. V and J are TRBV30 and TRBJ1-1; 7 positions match TRBD1. The V gene end was trimmed by 5 bases and the J gene end by 4 bases; junction bases not matched to a gene: 10. CDR3 length equals 14 residues. Germline values: CDR1 GTSNPN, CDR2 SVGIG (reference sequence). The CDR3 reads CAWRDRIASTEAFF. The CDR3 nucleotides read TGTGCCTGGCGGGACAGAATTGCGAGCACTGAAGCTTTCTTT.

With regard to this clonotype: One junction end does not reproduce the germline sequence, and a read error may be involved. CDR3 in DNA: TGTGCTAGCAGCCAAGCTGGGTACACCGGGGCGCTGTTTTTT. It specifies CASSQAGYTGALFF. The V call is TRBV4-2, the J call TRBJ2-2; D tentatively fits TRBD1 or TRBD2 (5 bases each). CDR1 and CDR2 from the germline V gene are LGHNA and YNFKEQ. This CDR3 has 14 amino acids.

Note on this clonotype: Sequence at one end of the junction differs from germline and may be a read error. V gene TRBV6-5 combines with J gene TRBJ1-1; weak D call: TRBD1 (6 bases). Per germline, CDR1 MNHEY and CDR2 SVGAGI. The CDR3 runs to 16 residues. The CDR3 sequence: CASNYTGGPRGPEAFF. In DNA, the CDR3 is TGTGCCAGCAATTACACTGGTGGCCCCAGGGGCCCTGAAGCTTTCTTT.

With respect to this clonotype: The conserved closing phenylalanine or tryptophan is absent in this CDR3, likely reflecting a read error. The chain has TRBV4-1 and TRBJ1-1; D not certain. Trimming stripped 1 base from V and 8 bases from J, with 11 bases between. CDR1 and CDR2 from the germline V gene are MGHRA and YSYEKL. The CDR3 spans 13 residues. The CDR3: CASSQGRSTEAFC. Written as DNA, the CDR3 is TGCGCCAGCAGCCAAGGCAGGTCTACAGAAGCTTTCTGT.

The gene calls are TRBV7-8 and TRBJ2-1, with D perhaps TRBD2 (5 bases). CDR3 length: 13 amino acids. Germline CDR1 is SGHVS and CDR2 is FQNEAQ. CDR3 amino acids: CVNSPPSSGNTFF. CDR3 nucleotide sequence: TGTGTCAACAGCCCCCCCTCTTCGGGGAATACGTTCTTC.

This clonotype was seen at least ten times. The genes are TRBV30 and TRBJ1-1; D is uncertain. The V end was cut by 0 bases, the J end by 4 bases, with 9 bases between. Germline loops: CDR1 GTSNPN, CDR2 SVGIG (reference sequence). The CDR3 sequence is 13 residues long. The chain's CDR3 is CAWSVLRSTEAFF. CDR3 nucleotide sequence: TGTGCCTGGAGTGTACTAAGGAGCACTGAAGCTTTCTTT.

This rearrangement joins TRBV29-1 to TRBJ2-3; no definite D call. Per the germline V gene, CDR1 is SQVTM and CDR2 is ANQGSEA. V was cut by 3 bases and J by 7 bases, with 11 bases left in between. The CDR3 extends over 12 amino acids. The DNA of the CDR3 is TGCAGCGTTGATGTTATCCTAAATACGCAGTATTTT. Translated, it gives CSVDVILNTQYF.

This clonotype was detected a few times. A clone one base away is much larger, so this may be a read error. This sequence joins TRBV20-1 and TRBJ2-5, with 7 bases that match TRBD1. The CDR3 runs to 15 residues. The germline gives CDR1 DFQATT, CDR2 SNEGSKA (reference sequence). The CDR3 here is CNARDYGTAKETQYF. Written as DNA, the CDR3 is TGCAATGCTAGAGATTACGGGACAGCCAAAGAGACCCAGTACTTC.

Notes on this clonotype: One junction end does not reproduce the germline sequence, and a read error may be involved. This rearrangement joins TRBV12-3 or TRBV12-4 to TRBJ1-2; TRBD1 matches 9 bases. The CDR3 length is 18 residues. The CDR3 spells CASRDSGTGRFGRYGYAF. In nucleotides, the CDR3 is TGTGCCAGCAGAGACTCCGGGACAGGGCGTTTTGGGCGTTATGGCTACGCCTTC.

At least ten counts were recorded for this clonotype. The CDR3 region is CASLGPLTYEQYF. CDR3 sequence (DNA): TGTGCCAGCCTGGGACCGCTTACCTACGAGCAGTACTTC. The genes are TRBV6-1 and TRBJ2-7; D is tentatively TRBD1 or TRBD2 (5 bases each). This CDR3 spans 13 amino acids. Germline-derived CDR1 and CDR2 are MNHNS and SASEGT. V lost 8 bases, J lost 2 bases, and 13 bases lay in between.

About this clonotype itself: The germline gene is not matched at one end of the junction; a read error may be the cause. The J gene is TRBJ2-7, the V gene TRBV6-1; no clear D gene. The CDR3 loop spans 14 amino acids. CDR1 and CDR2 from the germline V gene are MNHNS and SASEGT. Here the CDR3 DNA reads TGTGCCAGTTATTCAACATTTCTAGGCTACGAGCACTGCTTC. Its translation is CASYSTFLGYEHCF.

The rearrangement links TRBV12-3 or TRBV12-4 to TRBJ2-7; 8 bases align to TRBD2. This CDR3 is built from 14 residues. The V and J ends lost 9 bases and 4 bases, in that order; junction bases with no gene match: 11. CDR3 loop: CASSRTGGIYEQYF. The DNA for the CDR3 is TGTGCCAGTAGCCGAACGGGGGGGATTTACGAGCAGTACTTC.

This clonotype was recorded a few times. An end of the junction does not agree with germline; a read error may underlie this. The gene calls are TRBV11-3 and TRBJ2-1, with 9 bases lining up with TRBD2. This CDR3 spans 14 amino acids. Germline values: CDR1 SGHNT, CDR2 YENEEA. The CDR3, as DNA: TGTACCAGCAGTCAGGGGGTAGCGGGAGATGAGCAGTTCTTC. Translation: CTSSQGVAGDEQFF. Using reference TRBV11-3 and TRBJ2-1 for the parts outside the CDR3, the full variable domain is EAGVVQSPRYKIIEKKQPVAFWCNPISGHNTLYWYLQNLGQGPELLIRYENEEAVDDSQLPKDRFSAERLKGVDSTLKIQPAELGDSAVYLCTSSQGVAGDEQFFGPGTRLTVL.

This clonotype was recorded a few times. A much bigger clone sits one base away, suggesting this may be a read error. Because it lacks the conserved phenylalanine or tryptophan at the end, this CDR3 is likely a read error. This chain links TRBV6-2 or TRBV6-3 with TRBJ2-7, with D possibly called TRBD1 or TRBD2 (6 bases each). The CDR3 consists of 12 residues. Between the trimmed V and J ends, which lost 6 bases and 2 bases, there was a span of 8 bases. CDR1 and CDR2 from the germline V gene are MNHEY and SVGEGT. CDR3: CASRRDTYEQYY. CDR3 bases: TGTGCCAGCAGGCGGGACACCTACGAGCAGTACTAC.

Notes on this clonotype: The junction departs from germline at one end; a sequencing error may be responsible. V is TRBV6-6 and J is TRBJ2-7; 9 positions agree with TRBD1. From germline, CDR1 is MNHNY and CDR2 SVGAGI (reference sequence). The CDR3 covers 14 residues. The CDR3 reads CTSNARDRAPEQYF. The CDR3 region has the DNA TGTACCAGCAACGCCCGGGACAGGGCTCCCGAGCAGTACTTC.

Remarks on this clonotype: One junction end disagrees with the germline gene, perhaps due to a read error. The chain joins TRBV5-6 to TRBJ2-7; D is ambiguous. In germline, CDR1 is SGHDT, CDR2 YYEEEE. CDR3 size: 13 residues. The CDR3 protein is CASGFFGPYEQYF. The CDR3 DNA reads TGTGCCAGCGGCTTTTTTGGCCCGTACGAGCAATACTTC.

This clonotype was seen more than once but under ten times. A much larger clone lies a single base off, so this may be a read error. The genes are TRBV7-9 and TRBJ2-7; D gene ambiguous. With 5 bases removed from V and 4 bases from J, the gap between germline ends came to 9 bases. The V gene's germline CDR1 is SEHNR and CDR2 FQNEAQ (reference sequence). The CDR3 contains 12 residues. In DNA form, the CDR3 reads TGTGCCAGCAGCCCACAGAGTTACGAGCAGTACTTC. Its protein product is CASSPQSYEQYF.

In its sample, this clonotype was seen once. The final CDR3 position lacks the conserved phenylalanine or tryptophan, pointing to a likely read error. The chain joins TRBV10-3 to TRBJ2-3; no reliable D call. This CDR3 region has 15 residues. Germline values: CDR1 ENHRY, CDR2 SYGVKD. CDR3 nucleotides: TGTGTCATCAGTGAAAGACAAGGAGTAGGAGATACGCAGTATTCT. It translates to CVISERQGVGDTQYS.

This clonotype was observed a few times. The V and J genes are TRBV7-9 and TRBJ1-4, with TRBD1 matching 7 bases. V dropped 1 base and J dropped 8; count of bases not matched to a gene: 7. The germline V gene encodes CDR1 SEHNR and CDR2 FQNEAQ (reference sequence). The CDR3 contains 15 residues. The CDR3, as DNA: TGTGCCAGCAGCTTAGGAGGGACAGAGAAGGAAAAACTGTTTTTT. Amino acids: CASSLGGTEKEKLFF.

There are many counts of this clonotype. The chain has TRBV10-3 and TRBJ2-1; D remains ambiguous. Germline V CDR1 and CDR2: ENHRY, SYGVKD. The CDR3 runs 12 residues. Trimming took 4 bases from V and 8 from J, leaving 9 bases between them. DNA for the CDR3: TGTGCCATCAGTGCAAATGTGGATGAGCAGTTCTTC. Its translation: CAISANVDEQFF.